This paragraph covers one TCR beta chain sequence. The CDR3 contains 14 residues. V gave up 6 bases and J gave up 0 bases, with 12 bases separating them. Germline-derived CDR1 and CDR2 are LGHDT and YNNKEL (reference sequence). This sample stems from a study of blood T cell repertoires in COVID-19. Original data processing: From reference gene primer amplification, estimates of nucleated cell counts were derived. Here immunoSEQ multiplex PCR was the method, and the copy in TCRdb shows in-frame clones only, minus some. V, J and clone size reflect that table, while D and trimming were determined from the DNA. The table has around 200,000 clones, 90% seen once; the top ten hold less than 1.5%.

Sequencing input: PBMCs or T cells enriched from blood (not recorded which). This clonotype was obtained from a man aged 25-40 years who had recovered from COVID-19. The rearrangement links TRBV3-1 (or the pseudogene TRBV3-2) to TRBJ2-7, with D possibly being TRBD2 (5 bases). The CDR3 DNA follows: TGTGCCAGCAGAGGCGGGCTTAGCTCCTACGAGCAGTACTTC. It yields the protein CASRGGLSSYEQYF.